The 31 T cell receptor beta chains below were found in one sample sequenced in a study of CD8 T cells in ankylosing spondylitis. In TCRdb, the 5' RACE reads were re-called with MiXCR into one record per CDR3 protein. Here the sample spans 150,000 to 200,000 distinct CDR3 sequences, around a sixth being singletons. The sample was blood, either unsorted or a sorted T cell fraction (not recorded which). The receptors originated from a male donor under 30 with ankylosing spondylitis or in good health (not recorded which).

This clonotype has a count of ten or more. CDR3 amino acids: CASSLIFRSSYNEQFF. The CDR3 DNA is TGTGCCAGCAGCTTAATCTTCCGGAGCTCCTACAATGAGCAGTTCTTC. The rearrangement links TRBV7-8 to TRBJ2-1; unclear D gene. Deletions cut 2 bases from V and 0 bases from J, with 11 bases between. The germline V gene has CDR1 SGHVS and CDR2 FQNEAQ. This CDR3 region has 16 residues.

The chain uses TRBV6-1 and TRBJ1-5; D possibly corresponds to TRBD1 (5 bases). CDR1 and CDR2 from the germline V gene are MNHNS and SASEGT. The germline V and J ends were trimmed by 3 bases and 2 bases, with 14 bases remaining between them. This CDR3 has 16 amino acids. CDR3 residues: CASSDEEGTGNQPQHF. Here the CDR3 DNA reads TGTGCCAGCAGTGATGAGGAAGGGACGGGCAATCAGCCCCAGCATTTT.

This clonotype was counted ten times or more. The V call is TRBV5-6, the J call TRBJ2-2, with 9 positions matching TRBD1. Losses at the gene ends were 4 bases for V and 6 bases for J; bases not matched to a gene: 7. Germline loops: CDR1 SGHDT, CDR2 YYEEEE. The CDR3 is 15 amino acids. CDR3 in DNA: TGTGCCAGCAGCCAGGGACAGGGAGGATCCGGGGAGCTGTTTTTT. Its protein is CASSQGQGGSGELFF. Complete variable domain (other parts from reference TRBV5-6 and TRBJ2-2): DAGVTQSPTHLIKTRGQQVTLRCSPKSGHDTVSWYQQALGQGPQFIFQYYEEEERQRGNFPDRFSGHQFPNYSSELNVNALLLGDSALYLCASSQGQGGSGELFFGEGSRLTVL.

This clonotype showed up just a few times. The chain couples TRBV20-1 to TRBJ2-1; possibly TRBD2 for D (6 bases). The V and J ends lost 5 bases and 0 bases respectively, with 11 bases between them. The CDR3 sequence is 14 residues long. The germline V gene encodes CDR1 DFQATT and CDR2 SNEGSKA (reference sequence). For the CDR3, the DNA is TGCAGTGCTTCCGACGGGAGCTCCTACAATGAGCAGTTCTTC. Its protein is CSASDGSSYNEQFF.

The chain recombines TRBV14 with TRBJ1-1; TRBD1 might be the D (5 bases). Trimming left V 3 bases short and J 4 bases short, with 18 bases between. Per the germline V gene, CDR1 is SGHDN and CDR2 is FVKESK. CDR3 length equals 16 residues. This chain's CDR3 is CASSHQDSRAGTEAFF. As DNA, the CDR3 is TGTGCCAGCAGCCATCAAGATAGCAGGGCGGGCACTGAAGCTTTCTTT.

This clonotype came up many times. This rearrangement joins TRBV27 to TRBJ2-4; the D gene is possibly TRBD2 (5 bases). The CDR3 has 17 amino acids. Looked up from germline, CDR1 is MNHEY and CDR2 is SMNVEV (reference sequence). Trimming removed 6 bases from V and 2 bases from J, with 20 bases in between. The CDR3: CASSPGSAPGTKNIQYF. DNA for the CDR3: TGTGCCAGCAGCCCCGGTAGCGCCCCTGGAACCAAAAACATTCAGTACTTC.

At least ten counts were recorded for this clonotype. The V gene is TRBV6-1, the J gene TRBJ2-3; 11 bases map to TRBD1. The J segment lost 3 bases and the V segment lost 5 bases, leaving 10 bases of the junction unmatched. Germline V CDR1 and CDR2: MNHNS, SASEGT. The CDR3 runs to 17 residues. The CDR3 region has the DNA TGTGCCAGCAGTTACTCGGACAGGGGGCGTGGGACAGATACGCAGTATTTT. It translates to CASSYSDRGRGTDTQYF.

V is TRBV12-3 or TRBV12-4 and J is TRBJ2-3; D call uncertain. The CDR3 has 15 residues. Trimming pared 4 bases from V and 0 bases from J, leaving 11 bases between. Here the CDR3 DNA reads TGTGCCAGCAGTTCCGGAGATCCTAGCACAGATACGCAGTATTTT. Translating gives CASSSGDPSTDTQYF.

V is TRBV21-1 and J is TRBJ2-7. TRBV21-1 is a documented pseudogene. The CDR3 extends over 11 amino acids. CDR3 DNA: TGTGCCAGCACCACAGGGGGCGAGCAGTACGTC. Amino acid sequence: CASTTGGEQYV.

CDR3 DNA sequence: TGTGCCAGCAGCTTGAATGGGGTCTACAATGAGCAGTTCTTC. Its protein is CASSLNGVYNEQFF. The chain is built from TRBV7-9 and TRBJ2-1; no clear D. V was cut by 3 bases and J by 3 bases, with 9 bases left in between. Germline V gene sequence: CDR1 SEHNR, CDR2 FQNEAQ (reference sequence). CDR3 size: 14 residues.

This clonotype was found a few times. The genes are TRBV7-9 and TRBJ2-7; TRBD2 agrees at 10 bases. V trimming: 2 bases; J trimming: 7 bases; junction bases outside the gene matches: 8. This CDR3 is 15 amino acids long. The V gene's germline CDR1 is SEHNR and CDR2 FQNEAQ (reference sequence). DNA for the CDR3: TGTGCCAGCAGCTTATGGCTAGCGGGAGCTGCAGAGCAGTACTTC. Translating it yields CASSLWLAGAAEQYF.

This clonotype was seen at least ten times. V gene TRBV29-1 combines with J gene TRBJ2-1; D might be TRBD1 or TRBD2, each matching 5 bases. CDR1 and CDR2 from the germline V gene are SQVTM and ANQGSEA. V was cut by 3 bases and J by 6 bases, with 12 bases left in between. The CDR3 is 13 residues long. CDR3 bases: TGCAGCGTTGAGGGGGAGAGTGCCAATGAGCAGTTCTTC. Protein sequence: CSVEGESANEQFF.

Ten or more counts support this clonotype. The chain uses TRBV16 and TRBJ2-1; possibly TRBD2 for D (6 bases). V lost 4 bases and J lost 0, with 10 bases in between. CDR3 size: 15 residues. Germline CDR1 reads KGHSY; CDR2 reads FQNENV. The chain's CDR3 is CASSRGLSSYNEQFF. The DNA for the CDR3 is TGTGCCAGCAGCCGGGGACTGAGCTCCTACAATGAGCAGTTCTTC. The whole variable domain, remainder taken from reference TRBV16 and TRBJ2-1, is GEEVAQTPKHLVRGEGQKAKLYCAPIKGHSYVFWYQQVLKNEFKFLISFQNENVFDETGMPKERFSAKCLPNSPCSLEIQATKLEDSAVYFCASSRGLSSYNEQFFGPGTRLTVL.

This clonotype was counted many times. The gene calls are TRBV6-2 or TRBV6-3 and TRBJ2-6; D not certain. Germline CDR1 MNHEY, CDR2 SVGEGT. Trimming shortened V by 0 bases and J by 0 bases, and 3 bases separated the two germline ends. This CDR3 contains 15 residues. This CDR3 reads CASSYSNSGANVLTF. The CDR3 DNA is TGTGCCAGCAGTTACTCAAACTCTGGGGCCAACGTCCTGACTTTC.

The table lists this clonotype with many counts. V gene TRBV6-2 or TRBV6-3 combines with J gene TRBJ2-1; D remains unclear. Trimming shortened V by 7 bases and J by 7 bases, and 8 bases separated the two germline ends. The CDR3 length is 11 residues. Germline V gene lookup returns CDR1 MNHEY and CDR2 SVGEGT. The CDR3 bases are TGTGCCAGCAATGTTGGAAATGAGCAGTTCTTC. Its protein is CASNVGNEQFF.

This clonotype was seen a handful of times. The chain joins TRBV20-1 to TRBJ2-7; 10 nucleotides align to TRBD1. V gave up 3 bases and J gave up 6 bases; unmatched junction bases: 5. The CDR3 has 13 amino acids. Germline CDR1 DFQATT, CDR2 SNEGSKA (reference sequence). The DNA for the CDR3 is TGCAGTGCTAGGGGGACAGGGGACCTCGAGCAGTACTTC. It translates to CSARGTGDLEQYF.

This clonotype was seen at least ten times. The CDR3 loop is CASRQQGARSGELFF. Here the CDR3 DNA reads TGTGCCAGCAGACAACAGGGGGCACGAAGCGGGGAGCTGTTTTTT. The gene calls are TRBV7-9 and TRBJ2-2; 9 bases are a match to TRBD1. The CDR3 covers 15 residues. Per germline, CDR1 SEHNR and CDR2 FQNEAQ (reference sequence). Trimming removed 6 bases from V and 7 bases from J; junction bases left unmatched: 9. Using reference TRBV7-9 and TRBJ2-2 for the parts outside the CDR3, the full variable domain is DTGVSQNPRHKITKRGQNVTFRCDPISEHNRLYWYRQTLGQGPEFLTYFQNEAQLEKSRLLSDRFSAERPKGSFSTLEIQRTEQGDSAMYLCASRQQGARSGELFFGEGSRLTVL.

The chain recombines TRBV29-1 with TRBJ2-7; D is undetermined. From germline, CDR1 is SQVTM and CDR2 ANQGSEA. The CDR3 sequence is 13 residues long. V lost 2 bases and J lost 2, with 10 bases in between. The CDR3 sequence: CSVETEPAYEQYF. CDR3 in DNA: TGCAGCGTTGAAACGGAGCCGGCCTACGAGCAGTACTTC.

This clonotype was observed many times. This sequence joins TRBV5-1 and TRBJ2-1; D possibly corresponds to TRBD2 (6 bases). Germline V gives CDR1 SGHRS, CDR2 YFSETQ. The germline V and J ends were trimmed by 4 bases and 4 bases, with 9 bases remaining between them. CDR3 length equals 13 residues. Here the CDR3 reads CASSRDLYNEQFF. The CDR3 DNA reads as TGCGCCAGCAGCAGGGACTTATACAATGAGCAGTTCTTC.

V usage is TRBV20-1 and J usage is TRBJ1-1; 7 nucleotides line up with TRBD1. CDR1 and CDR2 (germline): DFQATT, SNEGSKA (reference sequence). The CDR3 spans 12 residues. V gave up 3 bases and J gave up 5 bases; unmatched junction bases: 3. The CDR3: CSASDRATEAFF. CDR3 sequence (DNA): TGCAGTGCTAGCGACAGGGCGACTGAAGCTTTCTTT.

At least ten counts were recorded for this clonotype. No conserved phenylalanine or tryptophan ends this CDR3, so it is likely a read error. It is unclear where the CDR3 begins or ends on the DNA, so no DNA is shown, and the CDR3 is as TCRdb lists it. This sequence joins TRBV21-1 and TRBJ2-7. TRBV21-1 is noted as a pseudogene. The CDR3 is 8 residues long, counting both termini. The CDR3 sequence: CASSKVSL.

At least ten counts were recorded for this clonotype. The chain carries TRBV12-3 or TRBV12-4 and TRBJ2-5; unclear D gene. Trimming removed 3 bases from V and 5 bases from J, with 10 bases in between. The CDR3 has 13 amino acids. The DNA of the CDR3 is TGTGCCAGCAGTTTTCGGCGGCGCGAGACCCAGTACTTC. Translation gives CASSFRRRETQYF.

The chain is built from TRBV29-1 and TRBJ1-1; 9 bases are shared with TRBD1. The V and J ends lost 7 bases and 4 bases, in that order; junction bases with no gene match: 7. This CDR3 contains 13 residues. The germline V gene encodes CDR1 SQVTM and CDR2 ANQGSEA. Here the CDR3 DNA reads TGCAGCGCCCCGGGACAGGGCATCACTGAAGCTTTCTTT. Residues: CSAPGQGITEAFF.

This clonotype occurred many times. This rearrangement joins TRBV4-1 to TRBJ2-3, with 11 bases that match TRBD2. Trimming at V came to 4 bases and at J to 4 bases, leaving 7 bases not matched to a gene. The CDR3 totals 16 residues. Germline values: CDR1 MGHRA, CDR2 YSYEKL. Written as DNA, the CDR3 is TGCGCCAGCAGCCGGTCACTAGCGGGAGTTGCAGATACGCAGTATTTT. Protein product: CASSRSLAGVADTQYF.

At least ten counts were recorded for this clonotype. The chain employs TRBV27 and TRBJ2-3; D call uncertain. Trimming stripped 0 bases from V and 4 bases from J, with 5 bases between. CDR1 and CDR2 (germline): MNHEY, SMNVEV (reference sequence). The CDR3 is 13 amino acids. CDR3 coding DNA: TGTGCCAGCAGTTTATCAGATGCAGATACGCAGTATTTT. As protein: CASSLSDADTQYF.

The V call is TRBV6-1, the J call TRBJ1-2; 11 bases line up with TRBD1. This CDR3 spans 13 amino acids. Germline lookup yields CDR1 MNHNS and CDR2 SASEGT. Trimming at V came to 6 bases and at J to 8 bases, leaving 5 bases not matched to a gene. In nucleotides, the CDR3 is TGTGCCAGCAGCCAACGGACAGGGGGCGGCTACACCTTC. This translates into CASSQRTGGGYTF.

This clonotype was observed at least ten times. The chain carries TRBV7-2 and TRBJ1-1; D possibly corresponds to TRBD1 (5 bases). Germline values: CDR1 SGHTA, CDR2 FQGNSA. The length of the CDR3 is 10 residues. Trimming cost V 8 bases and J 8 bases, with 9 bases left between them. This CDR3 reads CASLEGEAFF. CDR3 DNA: TGTGCCAGCTTGGAGGGGGAAGCTTTCTTT.

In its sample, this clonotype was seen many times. CDR3 nucleotide sequence: TGTGCCAGCAGTTTTTCAGATATTAGCAATCAGCCCCAGCATTTT. Encoded protein: CASSFSDISNQPQHF. This chain connects TRBV12-3 or TRBV12-4 to TRBJ1-5; D remains unclear. The CDR3 is 15 residues long. Between the trimmed V and J ends, which lost 3 bases and 0 bases, there was a span of 9 bases.

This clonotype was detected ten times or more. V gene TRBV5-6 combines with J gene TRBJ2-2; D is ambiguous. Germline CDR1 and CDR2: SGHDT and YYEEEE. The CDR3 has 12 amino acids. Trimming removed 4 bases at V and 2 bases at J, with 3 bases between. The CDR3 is CASSVNTGELFF. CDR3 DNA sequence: TGTGCCAGCAGCGTAAACACCGGGGAGCTGTTTTTT. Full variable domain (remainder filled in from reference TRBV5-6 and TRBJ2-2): DAGVTQSPTHLIKTRGQQVTLRCSPKSGHDTVSWYQQALGQGPQFIFQYYEEEERQRGNFPDRFSGHQFPNYSSELNVNALLLGDSALYLCASSVNTGELFFGEGSRLTVL.

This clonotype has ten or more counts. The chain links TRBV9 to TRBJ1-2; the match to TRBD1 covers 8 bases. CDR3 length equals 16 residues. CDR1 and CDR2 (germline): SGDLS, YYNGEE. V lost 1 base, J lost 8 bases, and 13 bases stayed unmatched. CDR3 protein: CASSVFTGTGGDGYTF. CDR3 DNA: TGTGCCAGCAGCGTATTCACCGGGACAGGAGGGGACGGCTACACCTTC. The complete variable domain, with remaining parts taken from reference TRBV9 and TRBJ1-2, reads DSGVTQTPKHLITATGQRVTLRCSPRSGDLSVYWYQQSLDQGLQFLIQYYNGEERAKGNILERFSAQQFPDLHSELNLSSLELGDSALYFCASSVFTGTGGDGYTFGSGTRLTVV.

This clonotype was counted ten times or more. CDR3 coding DNA: TGTGCCAGCAGCGGGACTAGCGGGAGGACGGGCCAGTACTTC. Protein product: CASSGTSGRTGQYF. J is TRBJ2-5 and V is TRBV2, with 15 bases lining up with TRBD2. The CDR3 runs to 14 residues. Germline-derived CDR1 and CDR2 are SNHLY and FYNNEI. The V segment lost 6 bases and the J segment 10 bases; nucleotides outside the gene matches: 6.